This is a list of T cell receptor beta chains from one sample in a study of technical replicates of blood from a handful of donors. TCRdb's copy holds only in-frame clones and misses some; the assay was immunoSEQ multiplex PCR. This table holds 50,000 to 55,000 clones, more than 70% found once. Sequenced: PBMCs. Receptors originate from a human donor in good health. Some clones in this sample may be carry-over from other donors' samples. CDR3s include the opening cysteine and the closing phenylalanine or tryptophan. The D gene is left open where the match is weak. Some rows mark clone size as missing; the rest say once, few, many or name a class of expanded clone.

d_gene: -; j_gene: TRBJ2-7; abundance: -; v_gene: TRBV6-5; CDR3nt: TGTGCCAGCAGCACTCCCGCGACCTACGAGCAGTACTTC; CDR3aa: CASSTPATYEQYF
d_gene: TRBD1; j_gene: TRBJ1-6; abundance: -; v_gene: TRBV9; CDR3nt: TGTGCCAGCAGCGGGCCCGGGACAGGGAGGGACTCACCCCTCCACTTT; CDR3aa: CASSGPGTGRDSPLHF
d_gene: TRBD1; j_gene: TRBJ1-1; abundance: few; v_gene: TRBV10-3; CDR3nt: TGTGCCATCAGTGAAGGGCAGGGGGGCACTGAAGCTTTCTTT; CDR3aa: CAISEGQGGTEAFF
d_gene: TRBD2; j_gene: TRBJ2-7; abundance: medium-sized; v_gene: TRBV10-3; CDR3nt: TGTGCCATCAGTGAGCTTAGCGGGACGGAGCAGTACTTC; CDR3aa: CAISELSGTEQYF
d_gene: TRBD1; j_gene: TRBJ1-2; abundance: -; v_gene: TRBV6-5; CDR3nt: TGTGCCAGCAGTTACGATGGACAGGGGGGCTATGGCTACACCTTC; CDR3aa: CASSYDGQGGYGYTF
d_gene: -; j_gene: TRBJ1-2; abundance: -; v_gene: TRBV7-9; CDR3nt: TGTGCCAGCAGCTCCACAAAACCTTTAATGTACTATGGCTACACCTTC; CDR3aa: CASSSTKPLMYYGYTF
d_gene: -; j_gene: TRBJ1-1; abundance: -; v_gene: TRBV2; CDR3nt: TGTGCCAGCAGTGAGGGCCCAGCTATGAACACTGAAGCTTTCTTT; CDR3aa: CASSEGPAMNTEAFF
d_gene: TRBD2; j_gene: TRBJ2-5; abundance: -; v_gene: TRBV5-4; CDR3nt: TGTGCCATCAAACTAGCGGGGGGGCTCCAAGAGACCCAGTACTTC; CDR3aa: CAIKLAGGLQETQYF
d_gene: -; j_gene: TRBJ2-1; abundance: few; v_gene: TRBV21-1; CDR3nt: TGTGCCAGCAGCAAAGCCAATGGGGCAGGGAATCCCTACTACAATGAGCAGTTCTTC; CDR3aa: CASSKANGAGNPYYNEQFF
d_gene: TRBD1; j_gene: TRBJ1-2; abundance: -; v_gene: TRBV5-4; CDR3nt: TGTGCCAGCAGCGTTGGAATTAACAGGGGCTCTAACTATGGCTACACCTTC; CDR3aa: CASSVGINRGSNYGYTF
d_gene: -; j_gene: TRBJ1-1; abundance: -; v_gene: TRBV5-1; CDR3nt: TGCGCCAGCAGCTTAACCAGGGAAGTTGAAGCTTTCTTT; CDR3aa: CASSLTREVEAFF
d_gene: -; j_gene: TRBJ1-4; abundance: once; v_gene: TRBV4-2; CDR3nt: TGTGCCAGCACCAGGGGTTCAACTAATGAAAAACTGTTTTTT; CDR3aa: CASTRGSTNEKLFF
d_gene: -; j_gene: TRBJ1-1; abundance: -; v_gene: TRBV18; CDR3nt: TGTGCCAGCTCGTACGGAGGAAGCCTGAACACTGAAGCTTTCTTT; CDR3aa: CASSYGGSLNTEAFF
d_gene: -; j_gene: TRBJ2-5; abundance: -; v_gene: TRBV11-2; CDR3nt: TGTGCCAGCAGCTTATCGGGAGGGGGCGGCGTAGAGACCCAGTACTTC; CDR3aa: CASSLSGGGGVETQYF
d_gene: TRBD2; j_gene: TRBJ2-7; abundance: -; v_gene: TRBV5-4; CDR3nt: TGTGCCAGCAGACTAGCGGGAGGGCCGTGGGAGCAGTACTTC; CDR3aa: CASRLAGGPWEQYF
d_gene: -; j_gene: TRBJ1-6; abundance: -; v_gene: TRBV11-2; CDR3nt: TGTGCCAGCAGCTTAGTTGCCCTAGGCTCACCCCTCCACTTT; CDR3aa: CASSLVALGSPLHF
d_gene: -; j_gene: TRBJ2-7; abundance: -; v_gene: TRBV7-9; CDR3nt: TGTGCCAGCAGCCCCGTTTATAGGGGTACGTACGAGCAGTACTTC; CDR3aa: CASSPVYRGTYEQYF
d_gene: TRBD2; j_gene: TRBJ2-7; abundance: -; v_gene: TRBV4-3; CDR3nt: TGCGCCAGCAGCCAAGACCGACTAGCGGGCCGCTACGAGCAGTACTTC; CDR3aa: CASSQDRLAGRYEQYF
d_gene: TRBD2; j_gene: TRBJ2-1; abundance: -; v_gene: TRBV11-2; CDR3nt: TGTGCCAGCAGCATCCTAGCGGGGGCCTCCTACAATGAGCAGTTCTTC; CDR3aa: CASSILAGASYNEQFF
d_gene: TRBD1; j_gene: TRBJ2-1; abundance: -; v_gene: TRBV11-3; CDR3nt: TGTGCCAGCAGCCTCCGAGGGACAGGGGGTTCGGGTGAGCAGTTCTTC; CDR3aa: CASSLRGTGGSGEQFF
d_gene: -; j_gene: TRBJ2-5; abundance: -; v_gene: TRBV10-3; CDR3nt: TGTGCCATCGCTAGCGGAACAGGGCTAGAGACCCAGTACTTC; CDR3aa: CAIASGTGLETQYF
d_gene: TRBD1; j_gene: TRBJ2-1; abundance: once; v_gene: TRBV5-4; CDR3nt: TGTGCCAGCAGCCCGGGACAGGGGGCCGCCCCGGGGTCTAGGAATGAGCAGTTCTTC; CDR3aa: CASSPGQGAAPGSRNEQFF
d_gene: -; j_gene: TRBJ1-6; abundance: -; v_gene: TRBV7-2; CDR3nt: TGTGCCAGCAGCTTTATCACGGGGTATAATTCACCCCTCCACTTT; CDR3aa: CASSFITGYNSPLHF
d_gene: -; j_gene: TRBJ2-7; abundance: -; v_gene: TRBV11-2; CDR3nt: TGTGCCAGCAGCGCTGGAGGGCCAGAGCAGTACTTC; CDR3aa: CASSAGGPEQYF
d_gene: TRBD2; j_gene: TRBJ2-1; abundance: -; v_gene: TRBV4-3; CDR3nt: TGCGCCAGCAGCCCACTGGGCGGGGGGGCCGTCGAGCAGTTCTTC; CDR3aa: CASSPLGGGAVEQFF
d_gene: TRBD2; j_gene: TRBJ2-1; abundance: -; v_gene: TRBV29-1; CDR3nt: TGCAGCGTTGCCCGACTAGCGGGGGGGCCAGACAATGAGCAGTTCTTC; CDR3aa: CSVARLAGGPDNEQFF
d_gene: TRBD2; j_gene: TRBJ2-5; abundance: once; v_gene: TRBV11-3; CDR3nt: TGTGCCAGCAGCTTGGGGTCTAGCGGGAGAGGAGAGACCCAGTACTTC; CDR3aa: CASSLGSSGRGETQYF
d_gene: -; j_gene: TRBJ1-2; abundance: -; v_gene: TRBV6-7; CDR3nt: TGTGCCAGCAGCCCCGGGGGAGTACAGCTAGGCTACACCTTC; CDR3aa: CASSPGGVQLGYTF
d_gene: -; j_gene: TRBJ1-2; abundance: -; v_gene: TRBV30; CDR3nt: TGTGCCTGGGTCTCGGGATTGACAGCGGGGAGCTATGGCTACACCTTC; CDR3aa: CAWVSGLTAGSYGYTF
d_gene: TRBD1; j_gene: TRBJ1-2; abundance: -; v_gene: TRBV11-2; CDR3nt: TGTGCCAGCAGCCCGACTAGGGGGCTAAGAAACTATGGCTACACCTTC; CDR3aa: CASSPTRGLRNYGYTF
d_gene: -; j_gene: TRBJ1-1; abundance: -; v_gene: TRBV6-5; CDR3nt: TGTGCCAGCAGTCGAGTCAGGGCCTGGAACACTGAAGCTTTCTTT; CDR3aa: CASSRVRAWNTEAFF
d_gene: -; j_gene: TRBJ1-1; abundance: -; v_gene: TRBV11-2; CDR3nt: TGTGCCAGCAGCCAAGTTAGAGGGACACCACGCTCGAACACTGAAGCTTTCTTT; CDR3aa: CASSQVRGTPRSNTEAFF
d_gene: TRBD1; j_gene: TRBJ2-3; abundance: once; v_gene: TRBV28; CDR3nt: TGTGCCAGCAGCCGAGGACAGGGGGGGAACACAGATACGCAGTATTTT; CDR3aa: CASSRGQGGNTDTQYF
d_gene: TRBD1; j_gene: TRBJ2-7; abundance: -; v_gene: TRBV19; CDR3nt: TGTGCCAGTAGCCTGGGGGACAGGTTCTCCTACGAGCAGTACTTC; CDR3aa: CASSLGDRFSYEQYF
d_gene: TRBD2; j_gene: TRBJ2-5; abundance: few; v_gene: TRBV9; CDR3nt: TGTGCCAGCAGCCCACGGGGGGGCCCTGAGACCCAGTACTTC; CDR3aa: CASSPRGGPETQYF
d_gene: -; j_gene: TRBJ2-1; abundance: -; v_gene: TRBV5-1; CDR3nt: TGCGCCAGCACAAACGGGGGAGGATACAATGAGCAGTTCTTC; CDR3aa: CASTNGGGYNEQFF
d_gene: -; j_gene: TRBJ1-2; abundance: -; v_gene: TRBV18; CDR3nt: TGTGCCAGCTCGACAGGTTCTGACTATGGCTACACCTTC; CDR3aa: CASSTGSDYGYTF
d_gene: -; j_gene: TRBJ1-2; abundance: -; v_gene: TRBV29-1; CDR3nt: TGCAGCGTTGAAGATCTGGGAGTAGGGTATGGCTACACCTTC; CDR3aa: CSVEDLGVGYGYTF
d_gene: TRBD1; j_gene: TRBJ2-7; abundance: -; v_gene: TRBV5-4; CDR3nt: TGTGCCAGCAGTCCCGGGACAGATCCCCGCCTCTACGAGCAGTACTTC; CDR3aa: CASSPGTDPRLYEQYF
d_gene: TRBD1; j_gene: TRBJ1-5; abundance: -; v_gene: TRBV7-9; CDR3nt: TGTGCCAGCAGCAATACAGGGGGGAGTCAGCCCCAGCATTTT; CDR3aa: CASSNTGGSQPQHF
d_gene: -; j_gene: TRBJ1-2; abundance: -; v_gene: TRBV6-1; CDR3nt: TGTGCCAGCAGGGGAGCGGGCATCGGCTATGGCTACACCTTC; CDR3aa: CASRGAGIGYGYTF
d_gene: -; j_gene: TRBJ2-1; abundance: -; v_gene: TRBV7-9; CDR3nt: TGTGCCAGCAGCTTGCTTAGGGGGTTGAATGAGCAGTTCTTC; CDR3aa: CASSLLRGLNEQFF
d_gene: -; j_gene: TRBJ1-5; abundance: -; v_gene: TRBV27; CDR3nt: TGTGCCAGCAAGGGGGGCAATCAGCCCCAGCATTTT; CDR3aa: CASKGGNQPQHF
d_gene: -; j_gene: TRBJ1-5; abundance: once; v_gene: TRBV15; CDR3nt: TGTGCCACCAGCAGAACAGGGAGTCAGCCCCAGCATTTT; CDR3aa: CATSRTGSQPQHF
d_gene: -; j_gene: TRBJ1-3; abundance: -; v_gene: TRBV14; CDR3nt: TGTGCCAGCAGCCTCGGAGGGTCTGGAAACACCATATATTTT; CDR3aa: CASSLGGSGNTIYF
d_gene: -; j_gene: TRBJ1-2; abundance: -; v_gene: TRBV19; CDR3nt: TGTGCCAGTAGTTTCCAGGGAACAGCTAACTATGGCTACACCTTC; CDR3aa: CASSFQGTANYGYTF
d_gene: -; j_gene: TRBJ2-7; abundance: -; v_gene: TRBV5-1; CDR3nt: TGCGCCAGCAGCTTGGACCAGGGAATCTACGAGCAGTACTTC; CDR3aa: CASSLDQGIYEQYF
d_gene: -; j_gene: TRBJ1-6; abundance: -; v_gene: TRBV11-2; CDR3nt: TGTGCCAGCAGCTTCGAGGGACTAGTGTCACCCCTCCACTTT; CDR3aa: CASSFEGLVSPLHF
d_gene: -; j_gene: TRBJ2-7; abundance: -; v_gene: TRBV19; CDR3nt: TGTGCCAGTAGTAATACCGGGGCCTACGAGCAGTACTTC; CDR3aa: CASSNTGAYEQYF
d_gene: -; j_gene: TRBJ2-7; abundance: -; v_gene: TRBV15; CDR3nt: TGTGCCACCAGCAGAGATAATCGGGGGAAGCCCTGGGAGCAGTACTTC; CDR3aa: CATSRDNRGKPWEQYF
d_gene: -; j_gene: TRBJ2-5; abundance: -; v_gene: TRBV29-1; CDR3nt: TGCAGCGCAGACGACGGGATATGGACCCAGTACTTC; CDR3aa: CSADDGIWTQYF
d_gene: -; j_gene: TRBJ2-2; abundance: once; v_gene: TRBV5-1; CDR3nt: TGCGCCAGCAGGGCAGGGCCGGGCACCGGGGAGCTGTTTTTT; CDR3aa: CASRAGPGTGELFF
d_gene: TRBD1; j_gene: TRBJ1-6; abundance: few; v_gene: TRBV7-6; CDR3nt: TGTGCCAGCAGCTTAGGGACAGGGTATAATTCACCCCTCCACTTT; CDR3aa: CASSLGTGYNSPLHF